This T cell receptor (beta chain) is drawn from a study of T-cell memory formation after mild COVID-19. Turning to the study itself: The study found TCR clusters largely donor specific.

Comment on this clonotype: Its matching antigen is unknown.

It was 5'RACE with constant-segment primers that produced the TCR alpha and TCR beta cDNA libraries, which carried sample barcodes and UMIs. TCRdb re-called the 5' RACE reads with MiXCR, one entry per CDR3 protein. The sample lists a few hundred thousand distinct CDR3 sequences; around 28% were seen once. Whole-study findings and limits: Whether day 37 second-wave clones are SARS-CoV-2-specific was not confirmed. Contracting clones localized mainly to CM and EM when CD4+ and mainly to EMRA when CD8+.

The CDR3 length is 14 residues. CDR1 is MNHNY and CDR2 is SVGAGI in the germline V gene (reference sequence). V shed 5 bases, J shed 4 bases, and the junction held 3 bases outside the gene matches. This TCR came from an adult woman who had mild COVID-19 (a few samples of this study predate the infection). Cell type and time point are not known. Sequencing was done on a sample of PBMCs or a T cell subset sorted from them (not recorded which). The chain combines TRBV6-6 with TRBJ2-1, with 9 bases aligning to TRBD1. The DNA of the CDR3 is TGTGCCAGCAGTCGACAGGGGGTGTACAATGAGCAGTTCTTC. Translated, it gives CASSRQGVYNEQFF.